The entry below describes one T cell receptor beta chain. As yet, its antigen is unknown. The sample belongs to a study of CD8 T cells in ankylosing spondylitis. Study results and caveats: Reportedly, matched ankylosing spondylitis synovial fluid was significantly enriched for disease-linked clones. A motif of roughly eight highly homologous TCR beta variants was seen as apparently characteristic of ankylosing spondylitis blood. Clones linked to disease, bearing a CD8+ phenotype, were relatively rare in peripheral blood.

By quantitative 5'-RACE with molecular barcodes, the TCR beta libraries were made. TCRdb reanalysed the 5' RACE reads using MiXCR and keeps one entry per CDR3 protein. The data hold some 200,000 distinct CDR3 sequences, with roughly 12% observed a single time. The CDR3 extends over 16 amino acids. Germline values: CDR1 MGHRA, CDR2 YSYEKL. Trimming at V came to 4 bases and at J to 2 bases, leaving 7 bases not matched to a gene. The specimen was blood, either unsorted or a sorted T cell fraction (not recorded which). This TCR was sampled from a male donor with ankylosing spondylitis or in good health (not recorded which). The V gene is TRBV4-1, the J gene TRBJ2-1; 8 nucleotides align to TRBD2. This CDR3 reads CASSLPSGGAYNEQFF. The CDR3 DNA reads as TGCGCCAGCAGCCTACCGTCCGGGGGGGCCTACAATGAGCAGTTCTTC.